The sequence of this T cell receptor (beta chain) was determined in a study of blood T cell repertoires in COVID-19 (dated by TCRdb to the early 2020s). Some background on the complete study: Samples from collaborators originated in the United States, Italy and Spain and spanned both the acute and convalescent phases of COVID-19. HLA class I and class II types, where available, came from metadata supplied by the sample provider rather than from assay-based typing. Subjects who had been exposed to COVID-19, were actively infected with it, or had recovered from it provided the deeply sampled blood TCRbeta repertoires that made up the dataset. The material from the prospective study consisted of cDNA or gDNA derived from T cells, B-cell-depleted T cells, or PBMCs. The repertoires were made available in a free public database intended to serve as a resource for research on the immune response to SARS-CoV-2. A de-identified subject ID, COVID-19 status, age in years and sex were almost always included in the sample metadata. The samples were drawn from two sources: the first 160 participants of the ongoing ImmuneRACE study, and 1,000 to 1,500 subjects contributed by 6 global collaborators.

A note on this clone: Its antigen remains unidentified. The record has no base qualities; no much larger clone is one base away.

The collaborating institutions used their own protocols to collect whole blood in K2EDTA tubes. Collaborator samples were shipped for TCRbeta analysis as frozen whole blood, isolated PBMCs, or DNA extracted from either sample type. On the study overall, not on this receptor specifically: The amount of clinical and demographic metadata varied by source and participant and was provided uncurated.

TCRbeta CDR3 regions were amplified from genomic DNA by means of the immunoSEQ Assay, a bias-controlled multiplex PCR. The authors' pipeline ran thus. The number of nucleated cells in each sample was estimated from the amplification of reference gene primers within the assay. To quantify the absolute abundance of each unique TCRbeta CDR3 rearrangement, sequence reads were collapsed and filtered. Productive Simpson clonality was computed per sample as the square root of Simpson's diversity index over productive rearrangements. TCRdb provides this immuneACCESS table in a form limited to in-frame rearrangements. Some clones are lacking; in checked studies, under half of them reflect an unresolved V gene, and why the rest are absent is not known. Clonal size and the V and J genes are those of that table, whereas D and trimming came from the DNA. The sample table lists some 70,000 clones, roughly 90% of them with a count of one. The top ten clones comprise 0.5% to 0.7% of the sample.

Deletion took 2 bases off V and 3 bases off J, with a span of 10 bases between the germline ends. From the cysteine up to the phenylalanine, the CDR3 has a length of 15 residues. CDR3 DNA only is kept here, 45 bases in frame from base 1. From the germline V gene (reference sequence), CDR1 is SEHNR and CDR2 is FQNEAQ. This chain is built from TRBV7-9 and TRBJ1-4, and the D gene may be TRBD1, 6 bases matching. The source material was peripheral blood. The TCR originated in a man in his fifties or sixties with acute or convalescent COVID-19. The CDR3 region: CASSLLRQANEKLFF. The DNA is TGTGCCAGCAGCTTACTGCGACAGGCTAATGAAAAACTGTTTTTT.